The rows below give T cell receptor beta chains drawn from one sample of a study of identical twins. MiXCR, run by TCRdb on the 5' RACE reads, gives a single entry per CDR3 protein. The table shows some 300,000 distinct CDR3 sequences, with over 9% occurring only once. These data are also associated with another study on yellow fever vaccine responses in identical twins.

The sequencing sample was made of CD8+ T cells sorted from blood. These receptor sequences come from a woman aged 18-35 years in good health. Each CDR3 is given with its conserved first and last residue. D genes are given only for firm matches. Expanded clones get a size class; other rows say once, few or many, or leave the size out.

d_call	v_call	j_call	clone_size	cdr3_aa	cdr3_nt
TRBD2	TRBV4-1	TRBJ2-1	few	CASSRASGDEQFF	TGCGCCAGCAGCAGGGCTAGCGGGGATGAGCAGTTCTTC
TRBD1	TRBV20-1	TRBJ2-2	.	CSARDSTGGNTGELFF	TGCAGTGCTAGAGATAGTACAGGGGGCAACACCGGGGAGCTGTTTTTT
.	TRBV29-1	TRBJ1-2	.	CSADRQDYYGYTF	TGCAGCGCTGATAGGCAGGACTACTATGGCTACACCTTC
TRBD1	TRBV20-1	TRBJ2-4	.	CSARTGLAKNIQYF	TGCAGTGCTCGGACAGGACTAGCCAAAAACATTCAGTACTTC
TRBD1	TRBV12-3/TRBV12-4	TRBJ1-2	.	CASSPSTGVPDYGYTF	TGTGCCAGCAGTCCCTCAACAGGGGTGCCTGACTATGGCTACACCTTC
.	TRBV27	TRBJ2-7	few	CASSLTISGEQYF	TGTGCCAGCAGTTTGACCATATCGGGCGAGCAGTACTTC
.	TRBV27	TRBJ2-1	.	CASSLSGLYNEQFF	TGTGCCAGCAGTTTAAGCGGACTATACAATGAGCAGTTCTTC
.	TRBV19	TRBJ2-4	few	CASSISQGRDIQYF	TGTGCCAGTAGTATATCACAGGGAAGGGACATTCAGTACTTC
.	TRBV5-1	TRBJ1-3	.	CASSRDPGVSTIYF	TGCGCCAGCAGCCGGGATCCCGGCGTCAGCACCATATATTTT
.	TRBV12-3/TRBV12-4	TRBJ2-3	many	CASSRQDTDTQYF	TGTGCCAGCAGTCGACAGGACACAGATACGCAGTATTTT
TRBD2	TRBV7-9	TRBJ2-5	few	CALRSGGAETQYF	TGTGCCCTACGGAGCGGGGGGGCAGAGACCCAGTACTTC
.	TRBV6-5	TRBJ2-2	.	CASSYGNTPNTGELFF	TGTGCCAGCAGTTACGGTAACACCCCGAACACCGGGGAGCTGTTTTTT
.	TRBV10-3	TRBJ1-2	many	CAINGGPYGYTF	TGTGCCATCAATGGGGGCCCCTATGGCTACACCTTC
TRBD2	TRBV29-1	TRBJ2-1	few	CSGGAAGGSPVNEQFF	TGCAGCGGTGGAGCAGCGGGAGGGTCCCCTGTGAATGAGCAGTTCTTC
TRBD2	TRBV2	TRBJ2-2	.	CASRESGTSATGELFF	TGTGCCAGCAGGGAATCCGGGACTAGCGCCACCGGGGAGCTGTTTTTT
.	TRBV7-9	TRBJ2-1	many	CASSQINEQFF	TGTGCCAGCAGTCAGATTAATGAGCAGTTCTTC
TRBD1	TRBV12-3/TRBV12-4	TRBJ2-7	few	CASSLAPGQGHYEQYF	TGTGCCAGCAGTTTAGCGCCGGGACAGGGCCACTACGAGCAGTACTTC
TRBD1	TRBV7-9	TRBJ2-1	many	CASSPSEGRGLDEQFF	TGTGCCAGCAGCCCATCGGAGGGCAGGGGGCTGGATGAGCAGTTCTTC
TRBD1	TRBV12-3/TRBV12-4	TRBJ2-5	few	CASSTILGQKETQYF	TGTGCCAGCAGTACCATTTTGGGACAGAAAGAGACCCAGTACTTC
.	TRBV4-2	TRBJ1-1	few	CASSQEGSRVTEAFF	TGTGCCAGCAGCCAAGAGGGGAGTAGGGTCACTGAAGCTTTCTTT
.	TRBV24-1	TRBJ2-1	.	CATSEPIGHEQFF	TGTGCCACCAGTGAACCTATAGGTCATGAGCAGTTCTTC
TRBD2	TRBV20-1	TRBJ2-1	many	CSARGLAGSNEQFF	TGCAGTGCTAGGGGGCTAGCGGGTAGCAATGAGCAGTTCTTC
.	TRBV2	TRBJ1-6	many	CASSVADLALHF	TGTGCCAGCAGTGTCGCCGATTTGGCCCTCCACTTT
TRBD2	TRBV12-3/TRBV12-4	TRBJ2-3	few	CASSPITLAVLSTDTQYF	TGTGCCAGCAGCCCTATTACCCTAGCGGTCCTTAGCACAGATACGCAGTATTTT
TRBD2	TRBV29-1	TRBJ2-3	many	CSVEGFSSGSTDTQYF	TGCAGCGTTGAGGGCTTTTCTAGCGGCAGCACAGATACGCAGTATTTT
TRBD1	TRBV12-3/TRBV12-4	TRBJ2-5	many	CASSSPGQGEETQYF	TGTGCCAGCAGTTCACCGGGACAGGGGGAAGAGACCCAGTACTTC
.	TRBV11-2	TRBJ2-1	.	CASSLEGSFYNEQFF	TGTGCCAGCAGCTTAGAGGGCAGTTTCTACAATGAGCAGTTCTTC
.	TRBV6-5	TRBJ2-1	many	CASSSPEGEQFF	TGTGCCAGCAGTTCTCCCGAGGGTGAGCAGTTCTTC
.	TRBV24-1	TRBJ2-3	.	CATSEVGGPADTQYF	TGTGCCACCAGTGAAGTAGGGGGGCCTGCAGATACGCAGTATTTT